This is a list of T cell receptor beta chains from one sample in a study of cytomegalovirus exposure and HLA in healthy donors. Using immunoSEQ multiplex PCR, the repertoire was profiled, and TCRdb retains in-frame clones only, with some absent. The table includes 120,000 to 150,000 clones, 60% to 85% detected once. Source material: PBMCs. Receptors originate from a man aged 40-49 years in good health and CMV-seronegative. Each CDR3 is given with its conserved first and last residue.

j_call,v_call,cdr3_aa
TRBJ2-7,TRBV7-6,CASSLARPGGGGPLYEQYF
TRBJ2-7,TRBV4-1,CASSQDEWGSSYEQYF
TRBJ2-7,TRBV5-4,CASSPGGGRLYEQYF
TRBJ2-5,TRBV18,CASSPRGGREAQYF
TRBJ2-2,TRBV30,CAWTPPNTGELFF
TRBJ1-4,TRBV6-5,CASSWSGGEKLFF
TRBJ2-1,TRBV13,CASSLGLVGNEQFF
TRBJ2-1,TRBV6-5,CASSAGTHYNEQFF
TRBJ2-2,TRBV6-6,CASIQRGTSGGGELFF
TRBJ2-3,TRBV11-2,CASILGGHYSDTQYF
TRBJ1-4,TRBV29-1,CSVNSGTGDEKLFF
TRBJ2-2,TRBV7-9,CASSLLPGEGTGELFF
TRBJ1-3,TRBV7-9,CASSGPGQYSGNTIYF
TRBJ2-5,TRBV7-9,CASSPGQIQETQYF
TRBJ2-6,TRBV19,CASVKRTGGGGSGANVLTF
TRBJ1-1,TRBV6-1,CASSVEGGKAFF
TRBJ2-6,TRBV11-2,CASSTAGANVLTF